Below are 21 T cell receptor beta chains sequenced from a single sample in a study of CD8+ T cells in alopecia areata. Treatment described: oral pan-JAK inhibitor, 5-10 mg twice daily. Sequencing templates came from extracted RNA that was reverse transcribed into cDNA. Clones were sequenced by immunoSEQ multiplex PCR, and TCRdb holds only the in-frame ones, with some missing. The data hold a few hundred thousand clones, with 60% observed a single time. The sample here was CD4+ T cells sorted from blood, taken at roughly week 53, from a patient treated with tofacitinib. The origin of the receptors is a human donor with alopecia areata.

The rearrangement links TRBV9 to TRBJ2-5; D is ambiguous. Germline loops: CDR1 SGDLS, CDR2 YYNGEE. The length of the CDR3 is 13 residues. V lost 0 bases, J lost 5 bases, and 8 bases lay in between. CDR3 amino acids: CASSVEPTETQYF. The CDR3 coding sequence is TGTGCCAGCAGCGTAGAACCGACGGAGACCCAGTACTTC. Variable domain in full (rest from reference TRBV9 and TRBJ2-5): DSGVTQTPKHLITATGQRVTLRCSPRSGDLSVYWYQQSLDQGLQFLIQYYNGEERAKGNILERFSAQQFPDLHSELNLSSLELGDSALYFCASSVEPTETQYFGPGTRLLVL.

This chain links TRBV4-2 with TRBJ2-6; D unclear. Trimming left V 0 bases short and J 2 bases short, with 5 bases between. Germline lookup yields CDR1 LGHNA and CDR2 YNFKEQ. The CDR3 extends over 15 amino acids. CDR3 DNA sequence: TGTGCCAGCAGCCAAGAGGGGACTGGGGCCAACGTCCTGACTTTC. Translation: CASSQEGTGANVLTF.

J is TRBJ1-1 and V is TRBV25-1; the D is unclear. The CDR3 totals 14 residues. Germline lookup yields CDR1 MGHDK and CDR2 SYGVNS. V was cut by 1 base and J by 5 bases, with 11 bases left in between. This CDR3 reads CASSEFSGYTEAFF. The CDR3 nucleotides are TGTGCCAGCAGTGAATTCAGCGGATATACTGAAGCTTTCTTT.

The chain carries TRBV5-4 and TRBJ2-1; 9 nucleotides align to TRBD1. V shed 3 bases, J shed 7 bases, and the junction held 2 bases outside the gene matches. The CDR3 has 13 residues. Germline V lookup: CDR1 SGHNT, CDR2 YYREEE (reference sequence). In nucleotides, the CDR3 is TGTGCCAGCAGCTCGGACAGGGGAAATGAGCAGTTCTTC. This encodes CASSSDRGNEQFF.

Here the CDR3 DNA reads TGTGCCAGCAGCTACACATGGCAGGGGCTAGGCGAAGCTTTCTTT. Translated: CASSYTWQGLGEAFF. The V gene is TRBV5-8, the J gene TRBJ1-1, with TRBD1 as a possible D gene (6 bases). This CDR3 comprises 15 residues. Germline V gene sequence: CDR1 SGHTS, CDR2 YDEGEE. The V gene lost 3 bases and the J gene lost 8 bases, with 20 bases spanning the gap.

This rearrangement joins TRBV7-9 to TRBJ1-2, with D perhaps TRBD1 (6 bases). The CDR3 has 16 residues. Per germline, CDR1 SEHNR and CDR2 FQNEAQ (reference sequence). V gave up 1 base and J gave up 4 bases, with 16 bases separating them. The DNA for the CDR3 is TGTGCCAGCAGCTTAGTGTCATGGGGGGCCGCCTATGGCTACACCTTC. This encodes CASSLVSWGAAYGYTF.

This rearrangement joins TRBV30 to TRBJ2-1; D might be TRBD1 (5 bases). Between the trimmed V and J ends, which lost 2 bases and 3 bases, there was a span of 11 bases. CDR1 and CDR2 from the germline V gene are GTSNPN and SVGIG (reference sequence). This CDR3 is built from 14 residues. The CDR3 loop is CAWSLRQGYNEQFF. In DNA, the CDR3 is TGTGCCTGGAGTTTAAGGCAGGGCTACAATGAGCAGTTCTTC.

This clone was seen more than once but under ten times. The chain combines TRBV7-9 with TRBJ1-4, with TRBD1 matching over 10 bases. Germline lookup yields CDR1 SEHNR and CDR2 FQNEAQ (reference sequence). The CDR3 loop spans 16 amino acids. After removal of 5 bases from V and 7 bases from J, the junction contained 10 bases not matched to a gene. In nucleotides, the CDR3 is TGTGCCAGCAGCGCCGCGATCGGGACAGGGGTTGAAAAACTGTTTTTT. Translating it yields CASSAAIGTGVEKLFF.

This rearrangement joins TRBV5-4 to TRBJ2-2, with 7 bases that match TRBD1. V dropped 3 bases and J dropped 7; count of bases not matched to a gene: 15. CDR3 size: 17 residues. Germline-derived CDR1 and CDR2 are SGHNT and YYREEE (reference sequence). The CDR3 region is CASSWTLGRGTVGELFF. The DNA for the CDR3 is TGTGCCAGCAGCTGGACCCTAGGCAGGGGGACAGTCGGGGAGCTGTTTTTT.

The chain carries TRBV2 and TRBJ2-5; 11 bases agree with TRBD1. CDR1 is SNHLY and CDR2 is FYNNEI in the germline V gene. V lost 2 bases and J lost 5; bases outside the gene matches: 10. This CDR3 is built from 17 residues. This CDR3 is CASSERVWTGGRETQYF. CDR3 nucleotides: TGTGCCAGCAGTGAAAGAGTTTGGACAGGGGGCAGGGAGACCCAGTACTTC.

This clone turned up a few times. The V gene is TRBV6-5, the J gene TRBJ1-1; the D gene is possibly TRBD1 (6 bases). Per germline, CDR1 MNHEY and CDR2 SVGAGI. This CDR3 is built from 14 residues. V was clipped by 7 bases and J by 1 base, with 13 bases between them. CDR3 region: CASIQGQTNTEAFF. The CDR3 coding sequence is TGTGCCAGCATCCAAGGACAGACGAACACTGAAGCTTTCTTT.

This chain links TRBV7-8 with TRBJ1-6; D is unclear. V was clipped by 4 bases and J by 4 bases, with 8 bases between them. Germline V gene lookup returns CDR1 SGHVS and CDR2 FQNEAQ. CDR3 length: 14 residues. The CDR3 sequence: CASSSTGYNSPLHF. In DNA, the CDR3 is TGTGCCAGCAGCTCAACGGGTTATAATTCACCCCTCCACTTT.

V gene TRBV9 combines with J gene TRBJ2-5; 9 bases are shared with TRBD2. Germline V CDR1 and CDR2: SGDLS, YYNGEE. The CDR3 runs 15 residues. With V trimmed by 3 bases and J by 1 base, 4 bases remained unmatched. CDR3 residues: CASSATSGFQETQYF. The CDR3 DNA reads TGTGCCAGCAGCGCAACTAGCGGGTTCCAAGAGACCCAGTACTTC.

This clone was detected a few times. The chain recombines TRBV10-3 with TRBJ2-5; 11 bases map to TRBD2. This CDR3 has 15 amino acids. CDR1 is ENHRY and CDR2 is SYGVKD in the germline V gene. V gave up 0 bases and J gave up 4 bases; unmatched junction bases: 1. Here the CDR3 reads CAISESTSGAETQYF. The CDR3, as DNA: TGTGCCATCAGTGAGTCGACTAGCGGGGCAGAGACCCAGTACTTC.

V and J are TRBV6-5 and TRBJ2-6; D gene uncertain. Germline V gene data show CDR1 as MNHEY and CDR2 as SVGAGI. Trimming removed 2 bases from V and 1 base from J, with 6 bases in between. CDR3 length equals 15 residues. CDR3 nucleotide sequence: TGTGCCAGCAGTTACGGTGGGTCTGGGGCCAACGTCCTGACTTTC. Amino acid sequence: CASSYGGSGANVLTF.

V gene TRBV6-1 combines with J gene TRBJ2-4; D is unclear. V was clipped by 6 bases and J by 1 base, with 7 bases between them. The CDR3 has 13 residues. CDR1 is MNHNS and CDR2 is SASEGT in the germline V gene. In DNA, the CDR3 is TGTGCCAGCAGACTGGCGGCCAAAAACATTCAGTACTTC. This gives the protein CASRLAAKNIQYF.

The chain is built from TRBV11-2 and TRBJ2-7; D is unclear. The ends were cut back, 1 base at V and 6 bases at J, with 13 bases in the middle. The germline V gene encodes CDR1 SGHAT and CDR2 FQNNGV. The CDR3 extends over 14 amino acids. CDR3 DNA sequence: TGTGCCAGCAGCTTAGGGGTAGCCCCGCGCGAGCAGTACTTC. As protein: CASSLGVAPREQYF.

The genes are TRBV5-1 and TRBJ2-7; 7 bases fit TRBD1. CDR1 is SGHRS and CDR2 is YFSETQ in the germline V gene. CDR3 length: 16 amino acids. V was pared by 4 bases and J by 7 bases, with 17 bases of the junction left unmatched. The CDR3 sequence: CASSPDREGGFTEQYF. The DNA of the CDR3 is TGCGCCAGCAGCCCCGACAGGGAAGGGGGCTTTACGGAGCAGTACTTC.

This clone was seen more than once but under ten times. The rearrangement joins TRBV29-1 to TRBJ2-3; D is unclear. Per germline, CDR1 SQVTM and CDR2 ANQGSEA. This CDR3 has 12 amino acids. The ends were cut back, 4 bases at V and 2 bases at J, with 7 bases in the middle. The CDR3 reads CSVVWVTDTQYF. For the CDR3, the DNA is TGCAGCGTTGTTTGGGTCACAGATACGCAGTATTTT.

This clone was seen only a few times. CDR3 in DNA: TGCAGCGTTGAAGGGCAGGGGGTCGACTACGAGCAGTACTTC. It specifies CSVEGQGVDYEQYF. This chain links TRBV29-1 with TRBJ2-7; 7 nucleotides agree with TRBD1. In germline, CDR1 is SQVTM, CDR2 ANQGSEA. The CDR3 runs 14 residues. The V and J ends lost 1 base and 3 bases, in that order; junction bases with no gene match: 6.

The CDR3 sequence is CSVVEKTYGYTF. The CDR3, as DNA: TGCAGCGTTGTGGAGAAAACCTATGGCTACACCTTC. The rearrangement uses TRBV29-1 and TRBJ1-2, with D unclear. Trimming cost V 4 bases and J 4 bases, with 10 bases left between them. Germline V gene sequence: CDR1 SQVTM, CDR2 ANQGSEA. The CDR3 is 12 residues long.